These 27 T cell receptor beta chains originate from one sample sequenced in a study of blood T cell repertoires in COVID-19. Profiling relied on immunoSEQ multiplex PCR, and the TCRdb table lists in-frame clones only, not all of them. The sample contains 80,000 to 95,000 clones, approximately 90% of which appear only once. Sequencing was carried out using peripheral blood. Source of these receptors: a woman in her forties or fifties with active or convalescent COVID-19.

This clone was seen more than once but under ten times. V usage is TRBV9 and J usage is TRBJ1-1; TRBD1 agrees at 9 bases. The CDR3 has 16 residues. V shed 3 bases, J shed 6 bases, and the junction held 12 bases outside the gene matches. Per the germline V gene, CDR1 is SGDLS and CDR2 is YYNGEE. Here the CDR3 DNA reads TGTGCCAGCAGCGAGAGAGACACAGGGGGCGTCTCTGAAGCTTTCTTT. Its protein is CASSERDTGGVSEAFF.

V is TRBV7-6 and J is TRBJ1-4; tentative D call: TRBD1 (5 bases). V was clipped by 7 bases and J by 4 bases, with 16 bases between them. There are 15 residues in the CDR3. Germline CDR1 and CDR2: SGHVS and FNYEAQ. In DNA form, the CDR3 reads TGTGCCAGCACCCCGGGACGGGGGAGTAATGAAAAACTGTTTTTT. This gives the protein CASTPGRGSNEKLFF.

The V gene is TRBV27, the J gene TRBJ1-2; 9 positions match TRBD1. Germline trimming cut 0 bases from V and 2 bases from J; bases unmatched to any gene: 10. The V gene's germline CDR1 is MNHEY and CDR2 SMNVEV (reference sequence). This CDR3 comprises 18 residues. The CDR3, as DNA: TGTGCCAGCAGTTTATCGTATTCGGGGACAGGGAGAAACTATGGCTACACCTTC. This gives the protein CASSLSYSGTGRNYGYTF.

In its sample, this clone was seen a few times. The chain uses TRBV5-1 and TRBJ1-2; 7 nucleotides line up with TRBD1. Germline values: CDR1 SGHRS, CDR2 YFSETQ. This CDR3 has 15 residues. J gave up 8 bases and V 3 bases, and 13 bases lay outside the gene matches. CDR3 DNA sequence: TGCGCCAGCAGCTCTTTACTAGCAGGGGGTTCGGGCTACACCTTC. Amino acid sequence: CASSSLLAGGSGYTF.

J is TRBJ2-5 and V is TRBV27; 9 nucleotides agree with TRBD1. Germline V gives CDR1 MNHEY, CDR2 SMNVEV (reference sequence). The V gene end was trimmed by 6 bases and the J gene end by 4 bases; junction bases not matched to a gene: 6. The CDR3 consists of 14 residues. CDR3 residues: CASSYRGLRETQYF. The CDR3 nucleotides are TGTGCCAGCAGCTACAGGGGGCTGAGAGAGACCCAGTACTTC.

The V and J genes are TRBV15 and TRBJ1-1; 7 bases are a match to TRBD1. Trimming removed 4 bases from V and 5 bases from J; junction bases left unmatched: 7. The CDR3 sequence is 14 residues long. The V gene's germline CDR1 is LNHNV and CDR2 YYDKDF (reference sequence). The CDR3 DNA sequence: TGTGCCACCAGCAAGGGGGCGGAGGGTACTGAAGCTTTCTTT. This codes for CATSKGAEGTEAFF.

This chain uses TRBV18 with TRBJ2-3; 12 positions agree with TRBD2. CDR3 size: 16 residues. CDR1 is KGHSH, CDR2 LQKENI, per germline. V was clipped by 6 bases and J by 3 bases; unmatched bases: 7. Written as DNA, the CDR3 is TGTGCCAGCTCCAGAGGACTAGCGGGGACTACAGATACGCAGTATTTT. Protein sequence: CASSRGLAGTTDTQYF.

J is TRBJ2-7 and V is TRBV7-6, with 11 positions matching TRBD1. This CDR3 has 15 amino acids. The germline gives CDR1 SGHVS, CDR2 FNYEAQ. The V gene end was trimmed by 5 bases and the J gene end by 7 bases; junction bases not matched to a gene: 10. The CDR3 sequence: CASSLSGTGGREQYF. CDR3 nucleotide sequence: TGTGCCAGCAGCCTTTCCGGGACAGGGGGAAGGGAGCAGTACTTC.

The rearrangement joins TRBV27 to TRBJ1-6; no definite D call. Between the trimmed V and J ends, which lost 6 bases and 2 bases, there was a span of 5 bases. In germline, CDR1 is MNHEY, CDR2 SMNVEV (reference sequence). The CDR3 totals 13 residues. Here the CDR3 DNA reads TGTGCCAGCAGGCGGGCCTATAATTCACCCCTCCACTTT. It specifies CASRRAYNSPLHF.

This rearrangement joins TRBV11-2 to TRBJ1-1, with no clear D. V gave up 5 bases and J gave up 0 bases, with 4 bases separating them. This CDR3 has 12 amino acids. Germline CDR1 reads SGHAT; CDR2 reads FQNNGV. The CDR3 DNA sequence: TGTGCCAGCAGCGCGGTGAACACTGAAGCTTTCTTT. It specifies CASSAVNTEAFF.

This clone was found once. This chain uses TRBV6-5 with TRBJ1-5, with D maybe TRBD1 (6 bases). Trimming cost V 6 bases and J 8 bases, with 14 bases left between them. Germline CDR1 MNHEY, CDR2 SVGAGI. The CDR3 extends over 13 amino acids. CDR3 amino acids: CASRQQGREPQHF. DNA for the CDR3: TGTGCCAGCAGGCAACAGGGACGAGAGCCCCAGCATTTT.

This clone was picked up one time. V is TRBV6-2 or TRBV6-3 and J is TRBJ1-2; no clear D gene. The germline V gene has CDR1 MNHEY and CDR2 SVGEGT. The V gene lost 2 bases and the J gene lost 5 bases, with 6 bases spanning the gap. The CDR3 sequence is 12 residues long. CDR3 amino acids: CASSYGGYGYTF. The CDR3 coding sequence is TGTGCCAGCAGTTACGGAGGGTATGGCTACACCTTC.

The V call is TRBV19, the J call TRBJ1-3; tentative D call: TRBD1 (5 bases). The germline V gene has CDR1 LNHDA and CDR2 SQIVND (reference sequence). V was clipped by 10 bases and J by 1 base, with 14 bases between them. The CDR3 contains 14 residues. The CDR3 sequence: CATERRASGNTIYF. In DNA form, the CDR3 reads TGTGCCACCGAGCGCAGGGCATCTGGAAACACCATATATTTT.

V usage is TRBV19 and J usage is TRBJ1-4; D perhaps matches TRBD1 (5 bases). Germline lookup yields CDR1 LNHDA and CDR2 SQIVND (reference sequence). The CDR3 loop spans 15 amino acids. V lost 2 bases to trimming and J lost 2 bases, with 9 bases between them. In DNA form, the CDR3 reads TGTGCCAGTAGTATATCAGGGCGGACTAATGAAAAACTGTTTTTT. Its protein product is CASSISGRTNEKLFF.

The chain employs TRBV19 and TRBJ2-7, with 12 positions matching TRBD2. The CDR3 is made up of 15 amino acids. Germline CDR1 reads LNHDA; CDR2 reads SQIVND (reference sequence). With V trimmed by 1 base and J by 2 bases, 0 bases remained unmatched. In nucleotides, the CDR3 is TGTGCCAGTAGTATAGGACTAGCGGGGGCCTACGAGCAGTACTTC. It specifies CASSIGLAGAYEQYF. The full variable domain, with the rest looked up from reference TRBV19 and TRBJ2-7, is DGGITQSPKYLFRKEGQNVTLSCEQNLNHDAMYWYRQDPGQGLRLIYYSQIVNDFQKGDIAEGYSVSREKKESFPLTVTSAQKNPTAFYLCASSIGLAGAYEQYFGPGTRLTVT.

This clone came up a few times. The gene calls are TRBV19 and TRBJ2-1, with 7 bases that match TRBD2. This CDR3 spans 13 amino acids. Trimming at V came to 5 bases and at J to 4 bases, leaving 2 bases not matched to a gene. Germline CDR1 and CDR2: LNHDA and SQIVND (reference sequence). DNA of the CDR3: TGTGCCAGTAGTTGGGGGGGTTACAATGAGCAGTTCTTC. Translating gives CASSWGGYNEQFF.

In its sample, this clone was seen once. V usage is TRBV7-9 and J usage is TRBJ2-5; perhaps TRBD2 as D (6 bases). There are 15 residues in the CDR3. The germline V and J ends were trimmed by 7 bases and 2 bases, with 17 bases remaining between them. From germline, CDR1 is SEHNR and CDR2 FQNEAQ (reference sequence). In nucleotides, the CDR3 is TGTGCCAGCACGGCGGGACCCGATCTTCAAGAGACCCAGTACTTC. As protein: CASTAGPDLQETQYF.

The chain carries TRBV5-1 and TRBJ2-5, with 9 bases identical to TRBD2. Germline CDR1 and CDR2: SGHRS and YFSETQ. V lost 0 bases to trimming and J lost 0 bases; unmatched junction nucleotides: 3. CDR3 length equals 16 residues. The CDR3 loop is CASSLVPSGDQETQYF. DNA for the CDR3: TGCGCCAGCAGCTTGGTCCCTAGCGGGGACCAAGAGACCCAGTACTTC.

V and J are TRBV6-5 and TRBJ2-5; 13 positions agree with TRBD2. Per the germline V gene, CDR1 is MNHEY and CDR2 is SVGAGI. This CDR3 is built from 15 residues. J gave up 7 bases and V 5 bases, and 7 bases lay outside the gene matches. The CDR3 loop reads CASSPRTSGGATQYF. The CDR3, as DNA: TGTGCCAGCAGTCCCCGGACTAGCGGGGGTGCGACCCAGTACTTC.

The rearrangement links TRBV7-2 to TRBJ2-5; D possibly corresponds to TRBD2 (6 bases). CDR1 is SGHTA and CDR2 is FQGNSA in the germline V gene. The length of the CDR3 is 15 residues. V was cut by 4 bases and J by 1 base, with 13 bases left in between. The CDR3 reads CASSSPTRGQETQYF. CDR3 DNA: TGTGCCAGCAGCTCCCCGACTAGAGGCCAAGAGACCCAGTACTTC.

J is TRBJ2-2 and V is TRBV6-5; no reliable D call. Trimming shortened V by 2 bases and J by 6 bases, and 4 bases separated the two germline ends. This CDR3 is 12 amino acids long. Germline-derived CDR1 and CDR2 are MNHEY and SVGAGI. Here the CDR3 DNA reads TGTGCCAGCAGTTACCGGTCCGGGGAGCTGTTTTTT. It yields the protein CASSYRSGELFF.

The rearrangement uses TRBV5-4 and TRBJ2-5, with 8 bases fitting TRBD2. Germline assignment: CDR1 SGHNT and CDR2 YYREEE (reference sequence). After removal of 4 bases from V and 2 bases from J, the junction contained 4 bases not matched to a gene. This CDR3 is built from 14 residues. The CDR3 loop reads CASSPRGVQETQYF. The CDR3 DNA reads TGTGCCAGCAGCCCGCGGGGGGTTCAAGAGACCCAGTACTTC.

This clone has only one observation. The J gene is TRBJ1-6, the V gene TRBV6-5, with TRBD1 as a possible D gene (6 bases). CDR3 length equals 15 residues. The V gene's germline CDR1 is MNHEY and CDR2 SVGAGI. Trimming removed 7 bases from V and 6 bases from J, with 16 bases in between. Here the CDR3 reads CASTIQGGSNSPLHF. The CDR3 nucleotides are TGTGCCAGCACCATACAGGGTGGCAGTAATTCACCCCTCCACTTT.

The chain recombines TRBV30 with TRBJ1-1; D gene ambiguous. Germline V gives CDR1 GTSNPN, CDR2 SVGIG (reference sequence). The CDR3 spans 13 residues. V was shortened by 7 bases and J by 1 base, with 13 bases between the two germline ends. The CDR3 sequence: CASRRSSNTEAFF. The CDR3 region has the DNA TGTGCCTCGCGGAGGAGCTCGAACACTGAAGCTTTCTTT.

This chain joins TRBV7-7 and TRBJ2-7, with TRBD2 identical over 7 bases. CDR1 and CDR2 (germline): SSHAT, FNYEAQ (reference sequence). The CDR3 has 15 residues. For the CDR3, the DNA is TGTGCTAGCGGATGGGGGGGGGACCCGGACTACGAGCAGTACTTC. Protein sequence: CASGWGGDPDYEQYF.

This sequence joins TRBV30 and TRBJ2-1; 10 positions agree with TRBD2. The V gene's germline CDR1 is GTSNPN and CDR2 SVGIG (reference sequence). The V segment lost 3 bases and the J segment 2 bases; nucleotides outside the gene matches: 1. The CDR3 has 14 amino acids. The CDR3 nucleotides are TGTGCCTGGAGGCTAGCGGGGGCCTACAATGAGCAGTTCTTC. Translating gives CAWRLAGAYNEQFF.

Notes on this clone: Other DNA sequences in this sample translate to the same CDR3. This chain links TRBV5-1 with TRBJ2-1; D perhaps matches TRBD2 (5 bases). CDR1 and CDR2 (germline): SGHRS, YFSETQ. This CDR3 is built from 15 residues. Trimming cost V 0 bases and J 0 bases, with 7 bases left between them. Written as DNA, the CDR3 is TGCGCCAGCAGCTTGGGTGGGAGCTCCTACAATGAGCAGTTCTTC. This encodes CASSLGGSSYNEQFF.